This passage covers 7 T cell receptor beta chains from one sample sequenced in a study of cytomegalovirus exposure and HLA in healthy donors (dated by TCRdb to 2016 to 2017). The library was made by the immunoSEQ multiplex PCR assay. A mixture of 60 forward primers for TCR Vbeta segments and 13 reverse primers for TCR Jbeta segments was used in the multiplex PCR. TCRdb mirrors the immuneACCESS table, restricted to in-frame sequences. Some clones are absent from its copies; in checked studies, under half trace to an unresolved V gene, and the reason for the others is unknown. This sample lists approximately 76,000 clones; around 70% were detected once. The ten largest clones take up 15% to 20% of the sample. The sample comprised PBMCs. Source of these receptors: a woman in her thirties or forties in good health and CMV-seropositive.

The chain joins TRBV9 to TRBJ2-2; the D gene is possibly TRBD1 (5 bases). Germline CDR1 and CDR2: SGDLS and YYNGEE. The length of the CDR3 is 15 residues. The V end lost 0 bases, the J end lost 1 base, and 7 bases lay between the germline ends. The CDR3 sequence: CASSVVQGNTGELFF. In DNA, the CDR3 is TGTGCCAGCAGCGTAGTGCAGGGGAACACCGGGGAGCTGTTTTTT.

CDR3 DNA: TGTGCCAGCAGCCCCCGACTAGGAACCTACAATGAGCAGTTCTTC. Protein product: CASSPRLGTYNEQFF. This chain links TRBV7-2 with TRBJ2-1; D is perhaps TRBD2 (6 bases). The V and J ends lost 5 bases and 2 bases respectively, with 13 bases between them. The CDR3 has 15 residues. Germline lookup yields CDR1 SGHTA and CDR2 FQGNSA.

The chain combines TRBV2 with TRBJ1-1; 7 bases match TRBD1. V shed 6 bases and J 1 base; nucleotides not matched to a gene: 5. Per germline, CDR1 SNHLY and CDR2 FYNNEI. This CDR3 has 14 amino acids. The chain's CDR3 is CASRGNRGNTEAFF. The CDR3 nucleotides read TGTGCCAGCAGGGGAAACAGGGGGAACACTGAAGCTTTCTTT.

This chain connects TRBV19 to TRBJ1-1; 7 bases align to TRBD1. From germline, CDR1 is LNHDA and CDR2 SQIVND (reference sequence). J gave up 7 bases and V 2 bases, and 4 bases lay outside the gene matches. The CDR3 contains 13 residues. The CDR3 coding sequence is TGTGCCAGTAGTATACAACGGGACAGTGAAGCTTTCTTT. Translating gives CASSIQRDSEAFF.

This chain joins TRBV14 and TRBJ1-2; D remains ambiguous. Looked up from germline, CDR1 is SGHDN and CDR2 is FVKESK. The CDR3 is made up of 16 amino acids. V lost 1 base and J 7 bases, leaving 19 bases between the germline ends. In DNA form, the CDR3 reads TGTGCCAGCAGCCAAGGAACGGTCCTACACGGGGTTGGCTACACCTTC. Translating gives CASSQGTVLHGVGYTF. Together with reference TRBV14 and TRBJ1-2, the CDR3 gives the full variable domain: EAGVTQFPSHSVIEKGQTVTLRCDPISGHDNLYWYRRVMGKEIKFLLHFVKESKQDESGMPNNRFLAERTGGTYSTLKVQPAELEDSGVYFCASSQGTVLHGVGYTFGSGTRLTVV.

The chain links TRBV30 to TRBJ2-3; 8 bases agree with TRBD2. Trimming cost V 4 bases and J 7 bases; bases outside gene matches: 13. CDR1 is GTSNPN and CDR2 is SVGIG in the germline V gene (reference sequence). The length of the CDR3 is 15 residues. The CDR3: CAWIGPGGGSYTQYF. The CDR3, as DNA: TGTGCCTGGATTGGTCCCGGCGGGGGGAGCTATACGCAGTATTTT. The variable domain in full, completed from reference TRBV30 and TRBJ2-3, reads SQTIHQWPATLVQPVGSPLSLECTVEGTSNPNLYWYRQAAGRGLQLLFYSVGIGQISSEVPQNLSASRPQDRQFILSSKKLLLSDSGFYLCAWIGPGGGSYTQYFGPGTRLTVL.

V is TRBV7-9 and J is TRBJ1-2; D not resolved. Germline-derived CDR1 and CDR2 are SEHNR and FQNEAQ (reference sequence). This CDR3 has 16 residues. Trimming took 2 bases from V and 2 from J, leaving 15 bases between them. DNA for the CDR3: TGTGCCAGCAGCTTAATCGCCGTTTGGCAGAACTATGGCTACACCTTC. Its protein is CASSLIAVWQNYGYTF. The complete variable domain, with remaining parts taken from reference TRBV7-9 and TRBJ1-2, reads DTGVSQNPRHKITKRGQNVTFRCDPISEHNRLYWYRQTLGQGPEFLTYFQNEAQLEKSRLLSDRFSAERPKGSFSTLEIQRTEQGDSAMYLCASSLIAVWQNYGYTFGSGTRLTVV.